The 16 T cell receptor beta chains in this list originate from one sample, sequenced in a study of post-analysis software for immune sequencing data. Overall study findings and caveats: Four or five TRBV segments (TRBV5-6, TRBV5-1 and TRBV20-1 among them) occurred more frequently in patients than in controls.

Every TCR beta cDNA library bore unique molecular identifiers. Each CDR3 protein gets one entry after TCRdb re-called the PCR reads with MiXCR. Among hundreds of thousands of distinct CDR3 sequences listed, about 40% were seen once. Which antigens these TCRs recognize remains unknown. Source material: blood. Every receptor here comes from a girl aged 5-17 years with multiple sclerosis.

The genes are TRBV12-3 or TRBV12-4 and TRBJ1-2; D possibly corresponds to TRBD1 (6 bases). This CDR3 spans 15 amino acids. Trimming removed 6 bases at V and 5 bases at J, with 19 bases between. CDR3 region: CASSRSEGVKYGYTF. The CDR3 DNA follows: TGTGCCAGCAGCCGCTCCGAGGGGGTGAAGTATGGCTACACCTTC.

This chain connects TRBV27 to TRBJ2-5; D ambiguous. Germline CDR1 is MNHEY and CDR2 is SMNVEV (reference sequence). The CDR3 length is 13 residues. V lost 6 bases to trimming and J lost 13 bases, with 21 bases between them. The CDR3 sequence is CASSPGSPLRSYF. CDR3 bases: TGTGCCAGCAGCCCCGGGTCTCCCCTGCGGTCGTACTTC.

This clonotype has only a few counts. The genes are TRBV20-1 and TRBJ2-7, with 7 bases fitting TRBD2. Looked up from germline, CDR1 is DFQATT and CDR2 is SNEGSKA (reference sequence). This CDR3 comprises 13 residues. J was trimmed by 6 bases and V by 3 bases; bases with no gene match: 8. The CDR3 DNA sequence: TGCAGTGCTAGCGGCGCGGGAGTTCGCGAGCAGTACTTC. Its protein is CSASGAGVREQYF.

CDR3 loop: CASSLGQGTANEQFF. As DNA, the CDR3 is TGTGCCAGCAGCTTGGGACAAGGGACCGCCAATGAGCAGTTCTTC. The chain joins TRBV7-6 to TRBJ2-1, with D tentatively TRBD1 (6 bases). The CDR3 contains 15 residues. Per the germline V gene, CDR1 is SGHVS and CDR2 is FNYEAQ. V dropped 3 bases and J dropped 6 bases, with 15 bases sitting between them.

The chain couples TRBV10-2 to TRBJ2-3; D is undetermined. CDR3 size: 15 residues. The germline V gene encodes CDR1 WSHSY and CDR2 SAAADI. The ends were cut back, 4 bases at V and 1 base at J, with 12 bases in the middle. This chain's CDR3 is CASSAGQWGTDTQYF. CDR3 bases: TGCGCCAGCAGTGCGGGCCAGTGGGGCACAGATACGCAGTATTTT.

This chain uses TRBV7-2 with TRBJ2-5; 13 bases line up with TRBD2. Trimming cost V 3 bases and J 3 bases; bases outside gene matches: 7. Germline CDR1 and CDR2: SGHTA and FQGNSA. The CDR3 loop spans 17 amino acids. The CDR3: CASSLWTSGSIEETQYF. CDR3 nucleotides: TGTGCCAGCAGCTTGTGGACTAGCGGGAGTATCGAAGAGACCCAGTACTTC.

This clonotype occurred a few times. This chain connects TRBV29-1 to TRBJ1-2, with 8 nucleotides matching TRBD1. CDR1 SQVTM and CDR2 ANQGSEA come from the germline V gene. This CDR3 region has 13 residues. The V segment lost 7 bases and the J segment 2 bases; nucleotides outside the gene matches: 6. The CDR3 is CSASGTGNYGYTF. CDR3 in DNA: TGCAGCGCCAGTGGGACAGGAAACTATGGCTACACCTTC.

This clonotype was seen many times. The CDR3 protein is CASSLGSYNEQFF. CDR3 DNA sequence: TGCGCCAGCAGCTTGGGGTCCTACAATGAGCAGTTCTTC. The chain links TRBV5-1 to TRBJ2-1; D gene ambiguous. Looked up from germline, CDR1 is SGHRS and CDR2 is YFSETQ. The CDR3 is 13 residues long. The V end was cut by 0 bases, the J end by 1 base, with 2 bases between. Variable domain in full (rest from reference TRBV5-1 and TRBJ2-1): KAGVTQTPRYLIKTRGQQVTLSCSPISGHRSVSWYQQTPGQGLQFLFEYFSETQRNKGNFPGRFSGRQFSNSRSEMNVSTLELGDSALYLCASSLGSYNEQFFGPGTRLTVL.

This clonotype was detected only a few times. This CDR3 reads CASSRSGIGETQYF. Here the CDR3 DNA reads TGTGCCAGCAGTCGTAGCGGGATAGGAGAGACCCAGTACTTC. The chain links TRBV12-3 or TRBV12-4 to TRBJ2-5; 8 bases are shared with TRBD2. CDR3 length: 14 amino acids. Trimming removed 5 bases from V and 4 bases from J; junction bases left unmatched: 6.

This clonotype was counted a few times. The V gene is TRBV20-1, the J gene TRBJ2-3; no firm D call. Deletions cut 6 bases from V and 0 bases from J, with 7 bases between. The V gene's germline CDR1 is DFQATT and CDR2 SNEGSKA (reference sequence). The CDR3 has 12 amino acids. The CDR3 nucleotides are TGCAGTGCGTATACTAGCACAGATACGCAGTATTTT. Its translation: CSAYTSTDTQYF.

This chain joins TRBV4-1 and TRBJ2-1; 7 nucleotides agree with TRBD2. This CDR3 has 18 residues. CDR1 MGHRA and CDR2 YSYEKL come from the germline V gene. Trimming cost V 4 bases and J 3 bases; bases outside gene matches: 15. The CDR3 nucleotides read TGCGCCAGCAGCCCTACTATCCCGGGAGCGGGAAACTACAATGAGCAGTTCTTC. Amino acid sequence: CASSPTIPGAGNYNEQFF.

V gene TRBV2 combines with J gene TRBJ2-1, with TRBD2 matching over 7 bases. The CDR3 consists of 16 residues. Germline CDR1 SNHLY, CDR2 FYNNEI. The V segment lost 4 bases and the J segment 5 bases; nucleotides outside the gene matches: 11. CDR3 bases: TGTGCCAGCAGTGGTAGCCGGACTAGGTCCCACAATGAGCAGTTCTTC. It is translated as CASSGSRTRSHNEQFF. The full variable domain, in which reference TRBV2 and TRBJ2-1 provide the parts outside the CDR3, is EPEVTQTPSHQVTQMGQEVILRCVPISNHLYFYWYRQILGQKVEFLVSFYNNEISEKSEIFDDQFSVERPDGSNFTLKIRSTKLEDSAMYFCASSGSRTRSHNEQFFGPGTRLTVL.

This clonotype was seen a few times. J is TRBJ1-6 and V is TRBV25-1; no reliable D call. There are 13 residues in the CDR3. V gave up 6 bases and J gave up 8 bases, with 11 bases separating them. Per the germline V gene, CDR1 is MGHDK and CDR2 is SYGVNS. The chain's CDR3 is CASSQPLDSPLHF. The CDR3 bases are TGTGCCAGCAGCCAACCCCTCGATTCACCCCTCCACTTT.

The J gene is TRBJ1-2, the V gene TRBV20-1, with a possible D match to TRBD1 (5 bases). The V gene's germline CDR1 is DFQATT and CDR2 SNEGSKA (reference sequence). The CDR3 loop spans 13 amino acids. Trimming left V 0 bases short and J 4 bases short, with 9 bases between. The DNA of the CDR3 is TGCAGTGCTAGAGATGGGGGGTCCTATGGCTACACCTTC. It encodes CSARDGGSYGYTF.

This clonotype was detected only once. J is TRBJ2-7 and V is TRBV5-6; weak D call: TRBD2 (5 bases). The DNA matches TRBJ2-5 better at its end, which makes the J call doubtful. Germline-derived CDR1 and CDR2 are SGHDT and YYEEEE. The CDR3 is made up of 14 amino acids. CDR3 protein: CASNGPGGRETQYF. In DNA, the CDR3 is TGTGCCAGCAACGGCCCTGGAGGTCGGGAGACCCAGTACTTC.

This sequence joins TRBV29-1 and TRBJ2-1; possible D gene TRBD2, 6 bases. The CDR3 loop spans 13 amino acids. V was trimmed by 3 bases and J by 4 bases, leaving 10 bases between them. Germline V gene data show CDR1 as SQVTM and CDR2 as ANQGSEA. CDR3 sequence (DNA): TGCAGCGTTGAGTGGCGGGGTTACAATGAGCAGTTCTTC. Residues: CSVEWRGYNEQFF.